Detailed here is one T cell receptor (beta chain). Germline lookup yields CDR1 LNHNV and CDR2 YYDKDF (reference sequence). The CDR3 sequence is 17 residues long. After removal of 0 bases from V and 7 bases from J, the junction contained 8 bases not matched to a gene. This sample was included in a study of blood T cell repertoires in COVID-19. Methods used by the authors: It was from reference gene primer amplification that nucleated cell counts were estimated. Data came from immunoSEQ multiplex PCR; TCRdb stores just in-frame clones and leaves some out. V and J calls and clone size are as listed in that table; D and trimming were resolved from the DNA. The table has approximately 37,000 clones, about 90% seen once.

This sequence joins TRBV15 and TRBJ2-2; the match to TRBD1 covers 10 bases. The TCR was taken from a woman of 80 years or more with acute or convalescent COVID-19. The source material was peripheral blood. CDR3 bases: TGTGCCACCAGCAGAGAGCACAGAGGGACAGGGGACGGGGAGCTGTTTTTT. Translating gives CATSREHRGTGDGELFF. The full variable domain, its missing parts supplied by reference TRBV15 and TRBJ2-2, is DAMVIQNPRYQVTQFGKPVTLSCSQTLNHNVMYWYQQKSSQAPKLLFHYYDKDFNNEADTPDNFQSRRPNTSFCFLDIRSPGLGDTAMYLCATSREHRGTGDGELFFGEGSRLTVL.